A selection of T cell receptor beta chains follows, all from one sample in a study of T cell responses to AZD1222 COVID-19 vaccine. TCRdb's copy holds only in-frame clones and misses some; the assay was immunoSEQ multiplex PCR. The data show about 120,000 clones, about 85% seen once. The specimen comprised peripheral blood, sampled on day 0 of AZD1222 vaccination. The receptors were sampled from an adult in good health. Both conserved end residues are part of each CDR3. The D gene is left open where the match is weak. Not all rows give a size; the values are once, few, many and, for expanded clones, a class.

clone_size,v_call,j_call,d_call,cdr3_nt,cdr3_aa
.,TRBV14,TRBJ1-2,.,TGTGCCAGCAGCCAAGAAGAAACAGGAACCGGGGGCTACACCTTC,CASSQEETGTGGYTF
.,TRBV6-4,TRBJ2-3,.,TGTGCCAGCAGTGAGGAGGGGTTAAGCACAGATACGCAGTATTTT,CASSEEGLSTDTQYF
.,TRBV5-4,TRBJ1-2,.,TGTGCCAGCAGCTTGCGGAGCGGGGGAATGTACGGCTACACCTTC,CASSLRSGGMYGYTF
.,TRBV15,TRBJ2-1,TRBD2,TGTGCCACCAGCAGAGGAACTAGCGGGGTGAGCTCCTACAATGAGCAGTTCTTC,CATSRGTSGVSSYNEQFF
.,TRBV3-1/TRBV3-2,TRBJ2-2,.,TGTGCCAGCAGCCGCCCGGGGCCGAACACCGGGGAGCTGTTTTTT,CASSRPGPNTGELFF
.,TRBV2,TRBJ1-4,.,TGTGCCAGCAAGAATGGGCGCGGGGAAAAACTGTTTTTT,CASKNGRGEKLFF
.,TRBV7-6,TRBJ1-5,.,TGTGCCAGCAGCTTAGCTTCAGGGGCCGGGCAGCCCCAGCATTTT,CASSLASGAGQPQHF
.,TRBV3-1/TRBV3-2,TRBJ1-1,.,TGTGCCAGCAGCCTAAAGAACACTGAAGCTTTCTTT,CASSLKNTEAFF
.,TRBV18,TRBJ2-1,TRBD1,TGTGCCAGCTCCCGGGGACAGGACTACAATGAGCAGTTCTTC,CASSRGQDYNEQFF
.,TRBV6-5,TRBJ2-7,.,TGTGCCAGCAGTTACTCTCCGGGGGTCGAGCAGTACTTC,CASSYSPGVEQYF
once,TRBV5-1,TRBJ2-2,.,TGCGCCAGCAGCTTGCCGGAGAGGGGGATTACCGGGGAGCTGTTTTTT,CASSLPERGITGELFF
once,TRBV19,TRBJ2-4,TRBD1,TGTGCCAGTAGTATACAACAGGGGGCTGAAAACATTCAGTACTTC,CASSIQQGAENIQYF
.,TRBV9,TRBJ2-7,TRBD2,TGTGCCAGCAGCGCTCAGACTAGCGGGAGAACCGAGCAGTACTTC,CASSAQTSGRTEQYF
.,TRBV5-1,TRBJ2-6,TRBD1,TGCGCCAGCAGCTACGACAGGGGTACTGGGGCCAACGTCCTGACTTTC,CASSYDRGTGANVLTF
.,TRBV5-1,TRBJ2-3,TRBD2,TGCGCCAGCAGCTTGGGGCTAGCGGGGGGAGATACAGATACGCAGTATTTT,CASSLGLAGGDTDTQYF
.,TRBV10-1,TRBJ1-1,.,TGCGCCAGCAGCCCCTCCGGGACGGCCTCTGAAGCTTTCTTT,CASSPSGTASEAFF
.,TRBV10-3,TRBJ2-1,TRBD2,TGTGCCATCATGAATTTAGCGGGAGGGGCCGATGAGCAGTTCTTC,CAIMNLAGGADEQFF
once,TRBV19,TRBJ2-2,.,TGTGCCAGTAGTAGAGAGGCCCTTACAACCGGGGAGCTGTTTTTT,CASSREALTTGELFF
.,TRBV19,TRBJ1-2,TRBD1,TGTGCCAGTTCCCAGACAGGGGTAGGCTACACCTTC,CASSQTGVGYTF
.,TRBV28,TRBJ1-2,.,TGTGCCAGCAGTTCGACAGGACGCAGGGACTATGGCTACACCTTC,CASSSTGRRDYGYTF
.,TRBV28,TRBJ2-3,.,TGTGCCAGCAGGCCTTCCCATTTGTCGCAGTATTTT,CASRPSHLSQYF
.,TRBV15,TRBJ1-1,TRBD1,TGTGCCACCAGCAGGGGACAGTTCGAAGCTTTCTTT,CATSRGQFEAFF
.,TRBV6-4,TRBJ1-6,.,TGTGCCAGCAGTGCGAGCCAGACCAATTCACCCCTCCACTTT,CASSASQTNSPLHF
.,TRBV11-2,TRBJ2-3,TRBD1,TGTGCCAGCAGCCCACTGACAGGGGGCCCAGATACGCAGTATTTT,CASSPLTGGPDTQYF
.,TRBV19,TRBJ2-3,TRBD1,TGTGCCAGTAGTATTATGAAGGAGACAGGGATGACAGATACGCAGTATTTT,CASSIMKETGMTDTQYF
few,TRBV18,TRBJ2-2,.,TGTGCCAGCTCACTGGACAGTAACACCGGGGAGCTGTTTTTT,CASSLDSNTGELFF
.,TRBV4-1,TRBJ1-1,TRBD1,TGCGCCAGCAGCATCCGGGACAGGGGGGGTCACACTGAAGCTTTCTTT,CASSIRDRGGHTEAFF
.,TRBV5-1,TRBJ1-1,TRBD1,TGCGCCAGCAGCTTGGGACAGGGAGGCACTGAAGCTTTCTTT,CASSLGQGGTEAFF
.,TRBV6-6,TRBJ2-3,.,TGTGCCAGCAGTTTCCCTTCCTCCACAGATACGCAGTATTTT,CASSFPSSTDTQYF
.,TRBV3-1/TRBV3-2,TRBJ2-3,.,TGTGCCAGCAGCCAAGATCTCGGGGCAGGGGCGGCAGATACGCAGTATTTT,CASSQDLGAGAADTQYF
few,TRBV14,TRBJ1-4,.,TGTGCCAGCAGCCAAGATTGGGGAGAAAAACTGTTTTTT,CASSQDWGEKLFF
.,TRBV27,TRBJ2-5,TRBD1,TGTGCCAGCAGCCACTCCACGGTAAACAGGGGGCAAGAGACCCAGTACTTC,CASSHSTVNRGQETQYF
.,TRBV18,TRBJ2-5,.,TGTGCCAGCTCACCAACACAGCAAGAGACCCAGTACTTC,CASSPTQQETQYF
.,TRBV11-3,TRBJ2-1,.,TGTGCCAGCAGCTTAGTAGGGGCTGAGAATGAGCAGTTCTTC,CASSLVGAENEQFF
.,TRBV14,TRBJ2-7,.,TGTGCCAGCAGCCCGGGACGGATCTACGAGCAGTACTTC,CASSPGRIYEQYF
once,TRBV19,TRBJ1-5,.,TGTGCCAGTACCCTCCCCAGCAATCAGCCCCAGCATTTT,CASTLPSNQPQHF
.,TRBV18,TRBJ1-4,.,TGTGCCAGCTCACCACATGCCCCAGCAACTAATGAAAAACTGTTTTTT,CASSPHAPATNEKLFF
.,TRBV10-3,TRBJ2-1,TRBD1,TGTGCCATCAGTGAGTCCGGGACAGGGGACAATGAGCAGTTCTTC,CAISESGTGDNEQFF
.,TRBV30,TRBJ1-2,.,TGTGCCTGGAGTGTGGGGGAAGGCTATGGCTACACCTTC,CAWSVGEGYGYTF
few,TRBV28,TRBJ2-5,TRBD2,TGTGCCAGCGCGGGAGGGCCGGATCGGGAGACCCAGTACTTC,CASAGGPDRETQYF
.,TRBV2,TRBJ2-1,TRBD2,TGTGCCAGCAGTCCCGGACTAGCGGGGGGGCGGAAGTTCTTC,CASSPGLAGGRKFF
.,TRBV19,TRBJ1-2,TRBD1,TGTGCCAGTAGGATTCAGGGGGATGCCTATGGCTACACCTTC,CASRIQGDAYGYTF
.,TRBV4-3,TRBJ2-7,.,TGCGCCAGCAGCCAAGTTAAGGACTACGACCTTCCCTACGAGCAGTACTTC,CASSQVKDYDLPYEQYF
.,TRBV29-1,TRBJ1-3,.,TGCAGCGTTTGGGCCACCTCTGGAAACACCATATATTTT,CSVWATSGNTIYF
.,TRBV3-1/TRBV3-2,TRBJ2-7,.,TGTGCCAGCAGCCAAGACGGCTGGGAGCAGTACTTC,CASSQDGWEQYF
.,TRBV5-1,TRBJ1-2,.,TGCGCCAGCAGCTTGGCTCTGAGGGGCGAGAAGGATGGCTACACCTTC,CASSLALRGEKDGYTF
.,TRBV3-1/TRBV3-2,TRBJ2-1,.,TGTGCCAGCAGCCCCAAGGGGGGCTCTTCGTCCTACAATGAGCAGTTCTTC,CASSPKGGSSSYNEQFF
.,TRBV28,TRBJ2-1,.,TGTGCCAGCAGCATGCCCTCAGGGGTCCACAATGAGCAGTTCTTC,CASSMPSGVHNEQFF
many,TRBV7-9,TRBJ1-1,TRBD1,TGTGCCAGCAGCTTAGAAAAAACTGGACAGGGGGACACTGAAGCTTTCTTT,CASSLEKTGQGDTEAFF
.,TRBV7-3,TRBJ2-2,.,TGTGCCAGCAGCTCCTACCCGAGGGACCAAGCGGGGAACACCGGGGAGCTGTTTTTT,CASSSYPRDQAGNTGELFF
.,TRBV2,TRBJ2-2,.,TGTGCCAGCAGTGTTGTGGCTGACACCGGGGAGCTGTTTTTT,CASSVVADTGELFF
.,TRBV29-1,TRBJ2-1,.,TGCAGCGTTGAAACCGGGAGAAGGGGGAATGAGCAGTTCTTC,CSVETGRRGNEQFF
.,TRBV21-1,TRBJ2-1,.,TGTGCCAGCAGCAAATTCCCTAAGCGGGGGGGCCAGGGTGAGCAGTTCTTC,CASSKFPKRGGQGEQFF
.,TRBV2,TRBJ1-5,.,TGTGCCAGCAGTTCCTCGACAGGAAGAAGCAATCAGCCCCAGCATTTT,CASSSSTGRSNQPQHF